This TCR beta chain was sequenced during a study of blood T cells in healthy people across ages. Study at large: In model experiments, template switching was able to capture about one barcoded beta molecule for every two T cells that were present. General study findings and limits: Older age went with lower TCR beta diversity per million T cells, in a roughly linear way. A greater number of naive CD4+ cells and higher diversity distinguished long-lived donors from aged donors.

This clonotype was recorded a few times. The antigen remains unidentified. The second PCR ran about 6 to 11 cycles with a sample-barcoded 5' primer and J-beta primers. In TCRdb, the 5' RACE reads were re-called with MiXCR into one record per CDR3 protein. The profile shows roughly 1.6 million distinct CDR3 sequences, 30% to 40% of them singletons. In terms of origin and age, donors were healthy Caucasian individuals from Russia aged roughly 6 to 95. CDR3 length equals 14 residues. Between the trimmed V and J ends, which lost 1 base and 6 bases, there was a span of 15 bases. Germline V gene sequence: CDR1 DFQATT, CDR2 SNEGSKA (reference sequence).

The sequenced sample consisted of blood. This receptor was taken from a woman aged 25 to 45 in good health. V and J are TRBV20-1 and TRBJ1-2; tentative D call: TRBD1 (5 bases). CDR3 coding DNA: TGCAGTGCTAGAGCTCCGGGGGTCCTAGATGGCTACACCTTC. This translates into CSARAPGVLDGYTF.